This TCR beta chain was sequenced during a study of regulatory T cells in long-lasting Graves disease. Study overall: Antithyroid drug use was under 3 months in newly diagnosed Graves' patients.

From germline, CDR1 is SEHNR and CDR2 FQNEAQ (reference sequence). V shed 6 bases and J 4 bases; nucleotides not matched to a gene: 5. The CDR3 length is 14 residues. In the case of this clonotype: Its specificity is not known.

Arm-PCR of CDR3 regions with iRepertoire HTBI primers generated TCR beta libraries. TCRdb re-derived calls from the multiplex PCR reads in MiXCR, one entry per CDR3 protein. The table records about 440,000 distinct CDR3 sequences, over 15% of them present only once. This sample's time point: newly diagnosed GD, antithyroid drugs for less than 3 months. PBMC RNA was the source of the TCR library. Notes on the study in general: Limited samples may have lowered accuracy. Preferential use of TRBV28, TRBJ1-2 and TRBJ2-5 was seen in persistent disease.

These data were also filed under a second study, of T cells in Graves' hyperthyroidism and ophthalmopathy. That study reports: RT-PCR in the first round (using the HTBI primer set) targeted the TCR CDR3.

Sample: peripheral blood mononuclear cells (PBMCs), taken at new diagnosis, from a patient treated with antithyroid drugs. The receptor was isolated from a woman younger than 35 with Graves disease. This chain connects TRBV7-9 to TRBJ2-2; TRBD2 matches at 7 bases. The DNA of the CDR3 is TGTGCCAGCAGAGCCGGGACTACCACCGGGGAGCTGTTTTTT. Its protein is CASRAGTTTGELFF.